The rows below give T cell receptor beta chains drawn from one sample of a study of blood T cell repertoires in COVID-19. The protocol was immunoSEQ multiplex PCR, while the TCRdb copy is restricted to in-frame clones and leaves out a portion. The data show 40,000 to 45,000 clones, 89% seen once. The source material was peripheral blood. The source of these receptors is a man aged 50 to 60 with active COVID-19. Both conserved end residues are part of each CDR3. Each record gives: clone size, D gene, V gene, J gene, CDR3 protein, CDR3 DNA. D genes are given only for firm matches. Size tells how often a clone was seen (once, few, many) or the class of an expanded clone, and some rows leave it out.

size: NA; D: NA; V: TRBV19; J: TRBJ2-2; CDR3: CASNRVYGELFF; DNA: TGTGCCAGCAACAGGGTTTACGGGGAGCTGTTTTTT
size: NA; D: NA; V: TRBV28; J: TRBJ2-3; CDR3: CASSPVAGFADTQYF; DNA: TGTGCCAGCAGCCCCGTCGCGGGTTTTGCAGATACGCAGTATTTT
size: NA; D: NA; V: TRBV4-1; J: TRBJ2-5; CDR3: CASSPLGVRETQYF; DNA: TGCGCCAGCAGCCCACTCGGTGTTCGGGAGACCCAGTACTTC
size: NA; D: NA; V: TRBV6-5; J: TRBJ1-6; CDR3: CAGLRDSNSPLHF; DNA: TGTGCCGGACTCCGGGACTCTAATTCACCCCTCCACTTT
size: NA; D: TRBD2; V: TRBV11-2; J: TRBJ2-5; CDR3: CASSFQGLAGASPQETQYF; DNA: TGTGCCAGCAGCTTTCAGGGACTAGCGGGAGCCTCACCCCAAGAGACCCAGTACTTC
size: NA; D: TRBD1; V: TRBV5-1; J: TRBJ1-1; CDR3: CASSIGTGAEAFF; DNA: TGCGCCAGCAGCATCGGGACAGGAGCGGAGGCTTTCTTT
size: NA; D: TRBD1; V: TRBV7-2; J: TRBJ1-6; CDR3: CASSPRGKGNSPLHF; DNA: TGTGCCAGCAGCCCCAGGGGGAAAGGGAATTCACCCCTCCACTTT
size: NA; D: NA; V: TRBV5-1; J: TRBJ2-7; CDR3: CACRRAPASYEQYF; DNA: TGCGCCTGCAGGAGGGCGCCAGCATCCTACGAGCAGTACTTC
size: NA; D: NA; V: TRBV7-9; J: TRBJ2-7; CDR3: CASSPRESDSYEQYF; DNA: TGTGCCAGCAGCCCTAGGGAGTCTGACTCCTACGAGCAGTACTTC
size: NA; D: NA; V: TRBV11-3; J: TRBJ2-1; CDR3: CASSSLTGGEQFF; DNA: TGTGCCAGCAGCTCGCTGACGGGTGGAGAGCAGTTCTTC
size: NA; D: NA; V: TRBV4-3; J: TRBJ1-6; CDR3: CASSPLGEGSYNSPLHF; DNA: TGCGCCAGCAGCCCATTAGGGGAAGGCTCCTATAATTCACCCCTCCACTTT
size: NA; D: TRBD1; V: TRBV19; J: TRBJ2-7; CDR3: CASSIAMNGGTGTYEQYF; DNA: TGTGCCAGTAGTATAGCTATGAATGGAGGGACAGGGACCTACGAGCAGTACTTC
size: NA; D: NA; V: TRBV6-5; J: TRBJ2-7; CDR3: CASSTAGGPISEQYF; DNA: TGTGCCAGCAGTACCGCCGGGGGGCCGATAAGCGAGCAGTACTTC
size: NA; D: NA; V: TRBV7-2; J: TRBJ1-4; CDR3: CASSLNGAWGRVVEKLFF; DNA: TGTGCCAGCAGCTTAAATGGGGCATGGGGCAGAGTCGTTGAAAAACTGTTTTTT
size: NA; D: NA; V: TRBV21-1; J: TRBJ1-4; CDR3: CASSIDRGREKLFF; DNA: TGTGCCAGCAGCATAGACAGGGGGCGAGAAAAACTGTTTTTT
size: NA; D: NA; V: TRBV27; J: TRBJ2-3; CDR3: CASSLGLTADTQYF; DNA: TGTGCCAGCAGCTTGGGACTTACCGCAGATACGCAGTATTTT
size: NA; D: NA; V: TRBV5-4; J: TRBJ2-7; CDR3: CASSLEHSYEQYF; DNA: TGTGCCAGCAGCTTGGAGCATTCCTACGAGCAGTACTTC
size: once; D: NA; V: TRBV13; J: TRBJ2-1; CDR3: CASSLGTGVPSGRVEFF; DNA: TGTGCCAGCAGCTTGGGGACAGGGGTCCCTAGCGGGAGAGTAGAGTTCTTC
size: NA; D: TRBD1; V: TRBV7-9; J: TRBJ1-4; CDR3: CASSLARQGALEKLFF; DNA: TGTGCCAGCAGCTTAGCCCGACAGGGGGCTTTGGAAAAACTGTTTTTT
size: many; D: NA; V: TRBV13; J: TRBJ1-1; CDR3: CASSLRAGRAEAFF; DNA: TGTGCCAGCAGCTTAAGGGCAGGGAGGGCTGAAGCTTTCTTT
size: NA; D: NA; V: TRBV4-2; J: TRBJ2-5; CDR3: CASSQGSLSMAGETQYF; DNA: TGTGCCAGCAGCCAAGGGAGTCTCTCTATGGCGGGGGAGACCCAGTACTTC
size: NA; D: NA; V: TRBV6-5; J: TRBJ2-2; CDR3: CASTHRANTGELFF; DNA: TGTGCCAGCACCCACAGGGCCAACACCGGGGAGCTGTTTTTT
size: NA; D: NA; V: TRBV27; J: TRBJ2-1; CDR3: CASRRANLREQFF; DNA: TGTGCCAGCAGGCGGGCCAATCTACGTGAGCAGTTCTTC
size: NA; D: TRBD1; V: TRBV12-3/TRBV12-4; J: TRBJ1-2; CDR3: CASSFIRGYGYTF; DNA: TGTGCCAGCAGTTTCATCAGGGGGTATGGCTACACCTTC
size: NA; D: NA; V: TRBV20-1; J: TRBJ2-7; CDR3: CSASGAYEQYF; DNA: TGCAGTGCTAGCGGGGCCTACGAGCAGTACTTC
size: NA; D: NA; V: TRBV7-6; J: TRBJ2-1; CDR3: CASSPPAGGNNEQFF; DNA: TGTGCCAGCAGCCCACCAGCCGGAGGCAACAATGAGCAGTTCTTC
size: NA; D: TRBD2; V: TRBV6-2/TRBV6-3; J: TRBJ2-1; CDR3: CASSPGTSGFSYNEQFF; DNA: TGTGCCAGCAGCCCAGGGACTAGCGGGTTCTCCTACAATGAGCAGTTCTTC